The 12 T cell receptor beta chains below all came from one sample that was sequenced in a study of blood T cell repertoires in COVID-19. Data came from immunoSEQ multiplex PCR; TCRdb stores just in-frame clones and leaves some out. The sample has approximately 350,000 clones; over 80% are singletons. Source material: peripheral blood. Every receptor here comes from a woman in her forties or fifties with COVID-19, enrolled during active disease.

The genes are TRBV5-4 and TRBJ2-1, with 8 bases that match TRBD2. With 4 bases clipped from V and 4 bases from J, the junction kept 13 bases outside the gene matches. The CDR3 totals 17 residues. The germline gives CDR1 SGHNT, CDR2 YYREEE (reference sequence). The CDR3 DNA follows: TGTGCCAGCAGCCCGGGGGGGGGCTCGTCCCAATACAATGAGCAGTTCTTC. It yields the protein CASSPGGGSSQYNEQFF.

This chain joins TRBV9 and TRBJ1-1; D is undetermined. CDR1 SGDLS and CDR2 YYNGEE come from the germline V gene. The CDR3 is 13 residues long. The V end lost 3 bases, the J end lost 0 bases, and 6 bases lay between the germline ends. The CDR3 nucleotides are TGTGCCAGCAGCGGATACATGAACACTGAAGCTTTCTTT. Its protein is CASSGYMNTEAFF.

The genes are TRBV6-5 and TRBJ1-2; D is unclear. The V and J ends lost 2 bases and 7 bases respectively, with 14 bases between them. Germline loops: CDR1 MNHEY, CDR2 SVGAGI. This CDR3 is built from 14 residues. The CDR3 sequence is CASSYGDMGGGYTF. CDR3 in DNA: TGTGCCAGCAGTTACGGGGATATGGGAGGTGGCTACACCTTC.

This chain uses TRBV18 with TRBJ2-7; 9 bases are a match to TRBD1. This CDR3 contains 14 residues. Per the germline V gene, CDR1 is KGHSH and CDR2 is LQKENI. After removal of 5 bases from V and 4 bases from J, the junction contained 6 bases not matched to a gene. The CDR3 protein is CASSIGQGTYEQYF. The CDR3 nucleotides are TGTGCCAGCTCAATCGGACAGGGGACTTACGAGCAGTACTTC.

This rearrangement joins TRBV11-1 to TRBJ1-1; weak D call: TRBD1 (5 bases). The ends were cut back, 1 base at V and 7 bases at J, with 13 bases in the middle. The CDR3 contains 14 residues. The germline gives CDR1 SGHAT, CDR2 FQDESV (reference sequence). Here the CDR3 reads CASSLDRWGDEAFF. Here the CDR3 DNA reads TGTGCCAGCAGCTTAGACCGCTGGGGGGATGAAGCTTTCTTT.

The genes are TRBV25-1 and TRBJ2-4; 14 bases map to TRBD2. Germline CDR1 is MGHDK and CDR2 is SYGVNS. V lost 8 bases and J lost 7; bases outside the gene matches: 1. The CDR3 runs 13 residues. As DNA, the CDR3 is TGTGCCAGCGGGACTAGCGGGAGCAACATTCAGTACTTC. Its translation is CASGTSGSNIQYF.

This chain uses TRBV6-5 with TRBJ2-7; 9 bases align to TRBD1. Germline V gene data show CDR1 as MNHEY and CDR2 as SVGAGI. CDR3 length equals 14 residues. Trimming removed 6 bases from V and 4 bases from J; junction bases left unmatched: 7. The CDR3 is CASRMPGQGYEQYF. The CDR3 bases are TGTGCCAGCAGGATGCCGGGACAGGGTTACGAGCAGTACTTC.

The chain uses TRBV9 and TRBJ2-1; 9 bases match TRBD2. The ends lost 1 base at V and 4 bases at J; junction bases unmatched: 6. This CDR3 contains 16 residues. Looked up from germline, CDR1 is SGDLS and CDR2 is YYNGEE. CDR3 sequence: CASSVIGSGRYNEQFF. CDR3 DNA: TGTGCCAGCAGCGTAATTGGTAGCGGGAGATACAATGAGCAGTTCTTC.

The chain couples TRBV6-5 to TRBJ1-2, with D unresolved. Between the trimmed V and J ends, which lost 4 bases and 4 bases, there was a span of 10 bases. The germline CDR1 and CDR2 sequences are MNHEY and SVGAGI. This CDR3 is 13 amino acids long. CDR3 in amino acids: CASSSRDGYGYTF. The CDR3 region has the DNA TGTGCCAGCAGTTCTAGAGATGGCTATGGCTACACCTTC.

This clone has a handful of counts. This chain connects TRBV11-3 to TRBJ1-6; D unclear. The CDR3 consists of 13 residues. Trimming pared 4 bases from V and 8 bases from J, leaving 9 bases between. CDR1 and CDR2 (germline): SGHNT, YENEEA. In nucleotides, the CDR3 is TGTGCCAGCAGCTCCGTCCGGGATTCACCCCTCCACTTT. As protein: CASSSVRDSPLHF.

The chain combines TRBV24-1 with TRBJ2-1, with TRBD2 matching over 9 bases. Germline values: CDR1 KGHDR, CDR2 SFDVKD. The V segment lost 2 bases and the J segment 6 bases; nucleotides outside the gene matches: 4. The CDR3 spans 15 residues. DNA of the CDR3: TGTGCCACCAGTGATTCCGGGCGGGAGGGCAATGAGCAGTTCTTC. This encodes CATSDSGREGNEQFF.

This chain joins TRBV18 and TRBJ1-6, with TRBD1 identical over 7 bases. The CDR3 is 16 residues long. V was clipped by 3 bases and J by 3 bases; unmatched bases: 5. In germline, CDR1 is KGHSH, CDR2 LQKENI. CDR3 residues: CASSPFRQGYNSPLHF. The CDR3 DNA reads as TGTGCCAGCTCACCTTTCCGACAGGGCTATAATTCACCCCTCCACTTT.